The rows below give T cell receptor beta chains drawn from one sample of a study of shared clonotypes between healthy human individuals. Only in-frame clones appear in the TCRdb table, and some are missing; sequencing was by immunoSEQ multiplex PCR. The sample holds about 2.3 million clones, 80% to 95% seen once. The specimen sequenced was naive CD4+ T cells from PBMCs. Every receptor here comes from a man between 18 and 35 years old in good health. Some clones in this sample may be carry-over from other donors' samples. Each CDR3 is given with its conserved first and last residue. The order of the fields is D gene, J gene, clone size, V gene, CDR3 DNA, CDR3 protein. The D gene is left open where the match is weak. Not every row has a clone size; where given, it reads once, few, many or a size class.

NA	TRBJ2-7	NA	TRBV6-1	TGTGCCAGCAGTGAAGCTGGGGGGTTCGGCGGCGAGCAGTACTTC	CASSEAGGFGGEQYF
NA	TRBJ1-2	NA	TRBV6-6	TGTGCCAGCAGTCTCCGGGACAAAAGATTCTATGGCTACACCTTC	CASSLRDKRFYGYTF
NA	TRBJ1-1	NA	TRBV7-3	TGTGCCAGCAGCTTGGGAGGGGGCACTGAAGCTTTCTTT	CASSLGGGTEAFF
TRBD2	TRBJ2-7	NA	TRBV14	TGTGCCAGCAGCCAAGTAGGAGCGGGAGGGACCTCCGAGCAGTACTTC	CASSQVGAGGTSEQYF
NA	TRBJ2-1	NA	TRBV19	TGTGCCAGTAGTATAGGGGGAGGACTAACGTACAATGAGCAGTTCTTC	CASSIGGGLTYNEQFF
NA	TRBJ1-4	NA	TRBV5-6	TGTGCCAGCAGCCTCCGGACGGGGAATGAAAAACTGTTTTTT	CASSLRTGNEKLFF
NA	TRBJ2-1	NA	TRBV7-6	TGTGCCAGCCGGGCCGCGGGCGGGAATGAGCAGTTCTTC	CASRAAGGNEQFF
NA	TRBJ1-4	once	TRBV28	TGTGCCAGCAGTTTACTTAGTCAGGGTTGGGAAAAACTGTTTTTT	CASSLLSQGWEKLFF
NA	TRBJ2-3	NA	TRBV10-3	TGTGCCATCAGTGAGTCGACGGCGGATACGCAGTATTTT	CAISESTADTQYF
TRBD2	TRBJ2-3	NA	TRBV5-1	TGCGCCAGCAGCCTTGAGCGGGAGAGGGGCACAGATACGCAGTATTTT	CASSLERERGTDTQYF
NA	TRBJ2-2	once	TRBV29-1	TGCAGCGTATCCTACCCCGGGGAGCTGTTTTTT	CSVSYPGELFF
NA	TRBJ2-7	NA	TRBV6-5	TGTGCCAGCAGTTACTCATTGACCTACGAGCAGTACTTC	CASSYSLTYEQYF
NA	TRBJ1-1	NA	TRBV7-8	TGTGCCAGCAGCCCGCGCGAGAACACTGAAGCTTTCTTT	CASSPRENTEAFF
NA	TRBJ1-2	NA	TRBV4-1	TGCGCCAGCAGCCAAGGTCAGGGGTCGAATGGCTACACCTTC	CASSQGQGSNGYTF
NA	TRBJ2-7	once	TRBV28	TGTGCCAGCAGTTACCCAGACGGTGATCTCCGCGAGCAGTACTTC	CASSYPDGDLREQYF
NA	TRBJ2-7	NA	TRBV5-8	TGTGCCAGCAGCTTTATCAGACCTCCCCCCGAGCAGTACTTC	CASSFIRPPPEQYF
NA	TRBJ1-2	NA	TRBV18	TGTGCCAGCTCACCAGACTATGGCTACACCTTC	CASSPDYGYTF
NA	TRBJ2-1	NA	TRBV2	TGTGCCAGCAGTGAAACGCGGGGCAATGAGCAGTTCTTC	CASSETRGNEQFF
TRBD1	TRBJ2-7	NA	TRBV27	TGTGCCAGCAGTCACCTCGCCGGGACAGGGAGCTCCTACGAGCAGTACTTC	CASSHLAGTGSSYEQYF
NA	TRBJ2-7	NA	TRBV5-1	TGCGCCAGCAGCCGGGGGCCGACCTACGAGCAGTACTTC	CASSRGPTYEQYF